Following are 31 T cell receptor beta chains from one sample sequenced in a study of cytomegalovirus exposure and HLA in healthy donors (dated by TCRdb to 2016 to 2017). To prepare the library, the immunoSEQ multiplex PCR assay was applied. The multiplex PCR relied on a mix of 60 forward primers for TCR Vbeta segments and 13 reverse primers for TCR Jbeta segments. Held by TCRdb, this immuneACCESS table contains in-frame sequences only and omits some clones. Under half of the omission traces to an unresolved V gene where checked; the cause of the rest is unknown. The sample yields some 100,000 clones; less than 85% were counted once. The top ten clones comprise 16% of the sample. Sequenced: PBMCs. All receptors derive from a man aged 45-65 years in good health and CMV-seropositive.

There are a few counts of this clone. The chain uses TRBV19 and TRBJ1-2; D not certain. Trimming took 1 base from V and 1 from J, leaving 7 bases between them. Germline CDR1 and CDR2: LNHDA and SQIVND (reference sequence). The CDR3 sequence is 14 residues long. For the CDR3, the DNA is TGTGCCAGTAGTATAGGGTACAGTAACTATGGCTACACCTTC. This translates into CASSIGYSNYGYTF.

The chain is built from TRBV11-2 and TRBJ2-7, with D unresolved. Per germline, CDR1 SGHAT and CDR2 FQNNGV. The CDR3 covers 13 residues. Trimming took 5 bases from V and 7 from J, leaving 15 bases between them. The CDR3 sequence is CASSITSDGEQYF. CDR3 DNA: TGTGCCAGCAGCATCACAAGCGACGGGGAGCAGTACTTC. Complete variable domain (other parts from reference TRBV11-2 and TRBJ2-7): EAGVAQSPRYKIIEKRQSVAFWCNPISGHATLYWYQQILGQGPKLLIQFQNNGVVDDSQLPKDRFSAERLKGVDSTLKIQPAKLEDSAVYLCASSITSDGEQYFGPGTRLTVT.

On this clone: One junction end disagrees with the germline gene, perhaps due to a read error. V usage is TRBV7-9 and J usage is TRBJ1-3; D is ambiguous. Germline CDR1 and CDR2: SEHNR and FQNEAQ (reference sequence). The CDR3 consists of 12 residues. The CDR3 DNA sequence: TGTTCCAGCAGCTTCAATGGAAACACCATATATTTT. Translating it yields CSSSFNGNTIYF. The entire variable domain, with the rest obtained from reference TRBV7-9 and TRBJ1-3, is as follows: DTGVSQNPRHKITKRGQNVTFRCDPISEHNRLYWYRQTLGQGPEFLTYFQNEAQLEKSRLLSDRFSAERPKGSFSTLEIQRTEQGDSAMYLCSSSFNGNTIYFGEGSWLTVV.

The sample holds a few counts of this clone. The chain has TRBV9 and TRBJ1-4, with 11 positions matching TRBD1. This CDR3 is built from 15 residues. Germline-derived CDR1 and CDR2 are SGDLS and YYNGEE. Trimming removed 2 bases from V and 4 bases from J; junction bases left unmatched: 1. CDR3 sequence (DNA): TGTGCCAGCAGCGTCGGGACAGGGGGTAATGAAAAACTGTTTTTT. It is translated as CASSVGTGGNEKLFF.

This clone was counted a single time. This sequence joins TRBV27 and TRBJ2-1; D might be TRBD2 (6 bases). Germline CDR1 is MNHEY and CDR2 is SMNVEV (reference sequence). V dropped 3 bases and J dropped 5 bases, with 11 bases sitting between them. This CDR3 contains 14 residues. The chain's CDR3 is CASSFYSGHNEQFF. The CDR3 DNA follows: TGTGCCAGCAGTTTTTATAGCGGCCACAATGAGCAGTTCTTC.

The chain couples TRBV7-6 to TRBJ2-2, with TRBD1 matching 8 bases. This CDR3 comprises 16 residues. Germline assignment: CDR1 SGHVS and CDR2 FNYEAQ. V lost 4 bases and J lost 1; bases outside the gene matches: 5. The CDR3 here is CASSWTGTLNTGELFF. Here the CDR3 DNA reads TGTGCCAGCAGCTGGACAGGGACACTGAACACCGGGGAGCTGTTTTTT.

This CDR3 is CASSLSSDTQYF. As DNA, the CDR3 is TGTGCCAGCAGCTTATCGTCAGATACGCAGTATTTT. The gene calls are TRBV7-9 and TRBJ2-3; unclear D gene. CDR1 is SEHNR and CDR2 is FQNEAQ in the germline V gene (reference sequence). The germline V and J ends were trimmed by 2 bases and 4 bases, with 4 bases remaining between them. The CDR3 is 12 residues long.

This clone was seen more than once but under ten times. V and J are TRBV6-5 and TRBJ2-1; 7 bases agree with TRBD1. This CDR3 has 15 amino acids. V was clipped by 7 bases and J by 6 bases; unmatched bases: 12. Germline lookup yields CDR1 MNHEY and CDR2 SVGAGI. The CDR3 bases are TGTGCCAGCATCCACCGGGACAGAATACTCAATGAGCAGTTCTTC. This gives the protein CASIHRDRILNEQFF.

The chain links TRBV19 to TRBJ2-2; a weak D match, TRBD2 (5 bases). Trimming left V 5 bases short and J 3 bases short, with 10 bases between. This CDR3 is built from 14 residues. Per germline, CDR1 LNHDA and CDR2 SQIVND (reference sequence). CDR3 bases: TGTGCCAGTAGTCGTCGGGGAGACACCGGGGAGCTGTTTTTT. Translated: CASSRRGDTGELFF.

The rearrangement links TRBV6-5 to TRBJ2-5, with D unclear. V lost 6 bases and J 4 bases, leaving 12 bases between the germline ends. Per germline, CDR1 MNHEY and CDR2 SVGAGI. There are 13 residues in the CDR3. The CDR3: CASSNYGGETQYF. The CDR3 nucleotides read TGTGCCAGCAGCAATTACGGTGGAGAGACCCAGTACTTC.

This chain's CDR3 is CASSQDKGQTYEQYF. The DNA of the CDR3 is TGCGCCAGCAGCCAAGATAAAGGACAGACCTACGAGCAGTACTTC. The gene calls are TRBV4-3 and TRBJ2-7; tentative D call: TRBD1 (6 bases). CDR1 and CDR2 (germline): LGHNA, YSLEER. V gave up 0 bases and J gave up 2 bases, with 11 bases separating them. The CDR3 length is 15 residues.

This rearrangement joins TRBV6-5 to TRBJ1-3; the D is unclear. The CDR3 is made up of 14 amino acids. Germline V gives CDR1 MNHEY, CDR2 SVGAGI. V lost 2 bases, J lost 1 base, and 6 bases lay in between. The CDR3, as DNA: TGTGCCAGCAGTTACAGAGAGTCTGGAAACACCATATATTTT. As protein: CASSYRESGNTIYF.

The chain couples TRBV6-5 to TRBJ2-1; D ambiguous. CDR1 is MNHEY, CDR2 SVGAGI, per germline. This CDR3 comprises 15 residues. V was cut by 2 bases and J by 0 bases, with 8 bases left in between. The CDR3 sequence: CASSYEDGSYNEQFF. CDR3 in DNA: TGTGCCAGCAGTTACGAGGATGGCTCCTACAATGAGCAGTTCTTC.

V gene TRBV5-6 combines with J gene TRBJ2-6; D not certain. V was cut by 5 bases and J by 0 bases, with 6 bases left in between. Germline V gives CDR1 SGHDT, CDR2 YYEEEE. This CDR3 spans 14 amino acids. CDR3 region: CASRPLSGANVLTF. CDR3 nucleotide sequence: TGTGCCAGCAGACCACTCTCTGGGGCCAACGTCCTGACTTTC.

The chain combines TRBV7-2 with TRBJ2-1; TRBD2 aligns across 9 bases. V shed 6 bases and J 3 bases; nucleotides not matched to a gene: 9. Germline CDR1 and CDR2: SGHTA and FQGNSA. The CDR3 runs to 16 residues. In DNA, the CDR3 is TGTGCCAGCAGTCTGGGGAGCGGGGGGATCTACAATGAGCAGTTCTTC. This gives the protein CASSLGSGGIYNEQFF. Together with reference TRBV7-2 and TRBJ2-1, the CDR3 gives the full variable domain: GAGVSQSPSNKVTEKGKDVELRCDPISGHTALYWYRQSLGQGLEFLIYFQGNSAPDKSGLPSDRFSAERTGGSVSTLTIQRTQQEDSAVYLCASSLGSGGIYNEQFFGPGTRLTVL.

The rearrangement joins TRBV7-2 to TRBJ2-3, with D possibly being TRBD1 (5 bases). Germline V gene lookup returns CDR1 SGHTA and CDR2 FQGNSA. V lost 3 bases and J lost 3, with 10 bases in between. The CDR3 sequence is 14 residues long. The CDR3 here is CASSLGPGTDTQYF. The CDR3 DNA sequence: TGTGCCAGCAGCTTGGGGCCTGGAACAGATACGCAGTATTTT.

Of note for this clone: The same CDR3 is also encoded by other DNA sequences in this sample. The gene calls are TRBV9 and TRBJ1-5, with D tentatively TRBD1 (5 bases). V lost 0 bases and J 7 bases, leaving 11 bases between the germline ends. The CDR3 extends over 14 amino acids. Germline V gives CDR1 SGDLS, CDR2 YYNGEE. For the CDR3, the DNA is TGTGCCAGCAGCGTAGATGGAGGGGACCAGCCCCAGCATTTT. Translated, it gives CASSVDGGDQPQHF.

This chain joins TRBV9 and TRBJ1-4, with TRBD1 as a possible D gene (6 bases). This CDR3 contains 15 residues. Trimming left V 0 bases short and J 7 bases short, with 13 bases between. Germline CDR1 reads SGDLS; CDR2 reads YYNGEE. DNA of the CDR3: TGTGCCAGCAGCGTAGAAGGGGGGGTCGGTGAAAAACTGTTTTTT. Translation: CASSVEGGVGEKLFF.

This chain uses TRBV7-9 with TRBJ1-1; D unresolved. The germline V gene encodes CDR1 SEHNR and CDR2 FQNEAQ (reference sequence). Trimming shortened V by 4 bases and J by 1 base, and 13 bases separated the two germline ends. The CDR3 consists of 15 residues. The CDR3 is CASSSRVPSNTEAFF. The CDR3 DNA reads TGTGCCAGCAGCTCGAGGGTACCCTCGAACACTGAAGCTTTCTTT.

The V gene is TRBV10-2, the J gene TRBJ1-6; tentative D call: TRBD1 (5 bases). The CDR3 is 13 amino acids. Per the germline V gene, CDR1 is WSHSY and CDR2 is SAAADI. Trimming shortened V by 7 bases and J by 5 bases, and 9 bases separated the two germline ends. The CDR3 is CASIDRNNSPLHF. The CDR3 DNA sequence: TGCGCCAGCATTGACAGAAATAATTCACCCCTCCACTTT.

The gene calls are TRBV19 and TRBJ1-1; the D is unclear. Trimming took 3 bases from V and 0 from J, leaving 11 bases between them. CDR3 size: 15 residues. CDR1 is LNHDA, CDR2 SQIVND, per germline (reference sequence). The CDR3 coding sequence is TGTGCCAGTAGTATGTTAGCCGTAATGAACACTGAAGCTTTCTTT. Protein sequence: CASSMLAVMNTEAFF.

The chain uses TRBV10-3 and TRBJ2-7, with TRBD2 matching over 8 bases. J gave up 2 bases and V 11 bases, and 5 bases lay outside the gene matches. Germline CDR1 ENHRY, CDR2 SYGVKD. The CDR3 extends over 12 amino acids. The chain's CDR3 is CAASGGTYEQYF. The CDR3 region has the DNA TGTGCCGCCAGCGGGGGCACCTACGAGCAGTACTTC.

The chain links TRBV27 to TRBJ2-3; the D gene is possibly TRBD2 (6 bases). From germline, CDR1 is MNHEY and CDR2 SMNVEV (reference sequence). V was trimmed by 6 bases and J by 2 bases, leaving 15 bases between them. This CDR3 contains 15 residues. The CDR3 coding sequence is TGTGCCAGCAGGGGGGGATTCTCCTTCACAGATACGCAGTATTTT. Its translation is CASRGGFSFTDTQYF.

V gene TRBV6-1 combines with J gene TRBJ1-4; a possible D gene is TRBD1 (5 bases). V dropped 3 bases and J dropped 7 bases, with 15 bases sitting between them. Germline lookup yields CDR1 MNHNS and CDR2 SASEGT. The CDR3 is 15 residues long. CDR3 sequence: CASSEQIRTLEKLFF. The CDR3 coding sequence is TGTGCCAGCAGTGAGCAAATACGGACACTTGAAAAACTGTTTTTT.

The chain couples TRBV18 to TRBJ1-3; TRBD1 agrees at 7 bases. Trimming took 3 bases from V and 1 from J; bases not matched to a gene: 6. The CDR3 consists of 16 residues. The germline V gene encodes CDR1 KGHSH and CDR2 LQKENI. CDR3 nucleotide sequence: TGTGCCAGCTCACCTCAGGGGGGCGCTTCTGGAAACACCATATATTTT. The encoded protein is CASSPQGGASGNTIYF.

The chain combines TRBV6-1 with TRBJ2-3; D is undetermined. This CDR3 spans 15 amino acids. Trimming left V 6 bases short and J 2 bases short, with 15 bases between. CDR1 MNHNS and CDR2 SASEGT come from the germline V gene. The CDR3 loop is CASRIDTRYTDTQYF. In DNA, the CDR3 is TGTGCCAGCAGAATCGACACCCGATACACAGATACGCAGTATTTT.

This CDR3 is CASSMTGTDTQYF. The CDR3 region has the DNA TGTGCCAGTAGTATGACAGGCACAGATACGCAGTATTTT. The chain couples TRBV19 to TRBJ2-3, with a weak D call TRBD1 (5 bases). The CDR3 consists of 13 residues. The germline gives CDR1 LNHDA, CDR2 SQIVND (reference sequence). Trimming took 3 bases from V and 1 from J, leaving 5 bases between them.

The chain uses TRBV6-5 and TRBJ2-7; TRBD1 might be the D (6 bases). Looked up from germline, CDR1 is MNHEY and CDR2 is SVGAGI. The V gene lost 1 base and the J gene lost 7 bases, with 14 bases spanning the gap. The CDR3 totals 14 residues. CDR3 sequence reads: CASSYLPGVGEQYF. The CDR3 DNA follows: TGTGCCAGCAGTTACTTGCCAGGGGTGGGGGAGCAGTACTTC.

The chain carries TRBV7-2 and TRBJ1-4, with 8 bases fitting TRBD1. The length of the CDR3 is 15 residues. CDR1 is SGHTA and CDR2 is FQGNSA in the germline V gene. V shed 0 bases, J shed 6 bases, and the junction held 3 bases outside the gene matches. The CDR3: CASSLATGDDEKLFF. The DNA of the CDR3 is TGTGCCAGCAGCTTAGCGACAGGGGATGATGAAAAACTGTTTTTT.

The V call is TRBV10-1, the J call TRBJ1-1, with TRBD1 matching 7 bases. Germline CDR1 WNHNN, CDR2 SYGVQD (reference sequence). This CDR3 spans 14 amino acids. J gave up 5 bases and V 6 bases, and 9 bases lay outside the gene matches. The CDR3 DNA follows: TGCGCCAGCAGCGGAGACAGGGTTAATACTGAAGCTTTCTTT. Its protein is CASSGDRVNTEAFF.

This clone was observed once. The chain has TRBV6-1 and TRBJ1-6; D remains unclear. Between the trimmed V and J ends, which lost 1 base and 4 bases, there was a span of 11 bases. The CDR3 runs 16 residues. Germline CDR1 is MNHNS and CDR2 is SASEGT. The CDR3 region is CASSEEAARYNSPLHF. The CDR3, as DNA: TGTGCCAGCAGTGAAGAGGCGGCTCGATATAATTCACCCCTCCACTTT.